Listed here are 29 T cell receptor beta chains from one sample, sequenced in a study of T cell repertoires in cytomegalovirus infection. TCRdb passed the reads through MiXCR, listing each CDR3 protein once. The data contain 200,000 to 250,000 distinct CDR3 sequences, about 39% of them singletons. Antigens for these TCRs are unknown. The input for sequencing was CD8+ T cells from cultured PBMCs, taken from culture after CMV antigen stimulation. The receptors here all came from a human donor in good health (CMV status not recorded). Some clones in this sample may be carry-over from other donors' samples.

CDR3 DNA: TGTGCCAGCAGCCAAGATAAGCGGCAGGGATACGTCTATGGCTACACCTTC. Protein product: CASSQDKRQGYVYGYTF. The rearrangement joins TRBV3-1 to TRBJ1-2; possibly TRBD1 for D (5 bases). Germline CDR1 and CDR2: LGHDT and YNNKEL (reference sequence). Trimming left V 0 bases short and J 4 bases short, with 18 bases between. The CDR3 sequence is 17 residues long.

This rearrangement joins TRBV7-9 to TRBJ2-7; the D gene is possibly TRBD2 (5 bases). The V gene lost 6 bases and the J gene lost 7 bases, with 16 bases spanning the gap. Germline V gene sequence: CDR1 SEHNR, CDR2 FQNEAQ (reference sequence). The CDR3 is 13 residues long. The CDR3 DNA follows: TGTGCCAGCAGGGTCGGGATGTTAGGGGAGCAGTACTTC. Translating it yields CASRVGMLGEQYF.

This clonotype was picked up a small number of times. This rearrangement joins TRBV29-1 to TRBJ1-1; D uncertain. The germline gives CDR1 SQVTM, CDR2 ANQGSEA. The CDR3 runs to 11 residues. Trimming left V 1 base short and J 4 bases short, with 4 bases between. CDR3 nucleotide sequence: TGCAGCGTTGAAGGGCGCACTGAAGCTTTCTTT. This encodes CSVEGRTEAFF. Using reference TRBV29-1 and TRBJ1-1 for the parts outside the CDR3, the full variable domain is SAVISQKPSRDICQRGTSLTIQCQVDSQVTMMFWYRQQPGQSLTLIATANQGSEATYESGFVIDKFPISRPNLTFSTLTVSNMSPEDSSIYLCSVEGRTEAFFGQGTRLTVV.

This clonotype has a handful of counts. This rearrangement joins TRBV28 to TRBJ1-2, with TRBD1 matching over 9 bases. CDR3 length: 17 amino acids. V shed 6 bases and J 3 bases; nucleotides not matched to a gene: 14. Germline values: CDR1 MDHEN, CDR2 SYDVKM. In DNA, the CDR3 is TGTGCCAGCAGCCCGCTCCGATCGGACAGGGGACACTATGGCTACACCTTC. This gives the protein CASSPLRSDRGHYGYTF.

The chain has TRBV9 and TRBJ2-1; 8 bases line up with TRBD2. J was trimmed by 9 bases and V by 4 bases; bases with no gene match: 6. The CDR3 runs 13 residues. CDR1 and CDR2 from the germline V gene are SGDLS and YYNGEE. The CDR3 is CASSPPRGGEQFF. CDR3 sequence (DNA): TGTGCCAGCAGCCCCCCCCGGGGGGGTGAGCAGTTCTTC. Full variable domain (remainder filled in from reference TRBV9 and TRBJ2-1): DSGVTQTPKHLITATGQRVTLRCSPRSGDLSVYWYQQSLDQGLQFLIQYYNGEERAKGNILERFSAQQFPDLHSELNLSSLELGDSALYFCASSPPRGGEQFFGPGTRLTVL.

This clonotype has a handful of counts. The genes are TRBV11-2 and TRBJ1-1, with D unresolved. The V gene lost 1 base and the J gene lost 0 bases, with 9 bases spanning the gap. This CDR3 has 15 residues. Germline CDR1 and CDR2: SGHAT and FQNNGV. CDR3 loop: CASSLAAAMNTEAFF. DNA of the CDR3: TGTGCCAGCAGCTTAGCGGCAGCCATGAACACTGAAGCTTTCTTT.

This clonotype was seen a handful of times. J is TRBJ2-1 and V is TRBV6-6, with D hard to call. The germline V gene encodes CDR1 MNHNY and CDR2 SVGAGI (reference sequence). The V end lost 2 bases, the J end lost 6 bases, and 11 bases lay between the germline ends. The CDR3 runs 14 residues. The chain's CDR3 is CASSYAVRGNEQFF. The CDR3 bases are TGTGCCAGCAGTTACGCGGTCCGAGGCAATGAGCAGTTCTTC.

The CDR3 bases are TGTGCCACCAGCAGAAGCCTAGCGGGTCTTACCGGGGAGCTGTTTTTT. It encodes CATSRSLAGLTGELFF. The gene calls are TRBV15 and TRBJ2-2, with 8 positions matching TRBD2. This CDR3 is built from 16 residues. CDR1 is LNHNV, CDR2 YYDKDF, per germline (reference sequence). V lost 2 bases to trimming and J lost 5 bases; unmatched junction nucleotides: 7.

Comments on this clonotype: A much bigger clone sits one base away, suggesting this may be a read error. The chain has TRBV7-2 and TRBJ2-7; 12 bases are a match to TRBD2. The germline gives CDR1 SGHTA, CDR2 FQGNSA. The CDR3 covers 16 residues. The CDR3 DNA sequence: TGTGCCAGCAGCCTACCGACTAGCGGGGGATCCTACGAGCAGGACTTC. This sequence encodes CASSLPTSGGSYEQDF.

Only a few counts were recorded for this clonotype. This chain joins TRBV28 and TRBJ2-1; maybe TRBD2 (6 bases). Deletions cut 3 bases from V and 9 bases from J, with 15 bases between. The CDR3 is made up of 14 amino acids. CDR1 and CDR2 from the germline V gene are MDHEN and SYDVKM. The CDR3 is CASSLTGEVGEQFF. Written as DNA, the CDR3 is TGTGCCAGCAGTTTGACGGGAGAGGTTGGTGAGCAGTTCTTC.

The chain recombines TRBV12-3 or TRBV12-4 with TRBJ2-1; 14 nucleotides line up with TRBD2. The CDR3 totals 17 residues. The V gene end was trimmed by 7 bases and the J gene end by 5 bases; junction bases not matched to a gene: 10. CDR3: CASIWGTSGSSDNEQFF. The CDR3 DNA follows: TGTGCCAGCATCTGGGGGACTAGCGGGAGCTCGGACAATGAGCAGTTCTTC.

This clonotype was observed a handful of times. V and J are TRBV20-1 and TRBJ1-1, with TRBD1 as a possible D gene (6 bases). CDR1 is DFQATT, CDR2 SNEGSKA, per germline (reference sequence). This CDR3 comprises 13 residues. V lost 6 bases, J lost 0 bases, and 11 bases lay in between. The CDR3 here is CSARTDMNTEAFF. In DNA form, the CDR3 reads TGCAGTGCCCGGACAGATATGAACACTGAAGCTTTCTTT.

This clonotype was recorded at least ten times. The rearrangement uses TRBV28 and TRBJ2-1; D is unresolved. V lost 2 bases, J lost 3 bases, and 5 bases lay in between. Germline V gives CDR1 MDHEN, CDR2 SYDVKM. The CDR3 covers 13 residues. CDR3 coding DNA: TGTGCCAGCAGTTTACCGGTCTACAATGAGCAGTTCTTC. Amino acids: CASSLPVYNEQFF.

The chain is built from TRBV19 and TRBJ2-7, with TRBD1 matching over 9 bases. CDR1 and CDR2 from the germline V gene are LNHDA and SQIVND (reference sequence). Trimming took 8 bases from V and 3 from J; bases not matched to a gene: 11. The CDR3 covers 15 residues. The CDR3 DNA follows: TGTGCCAGTTCCGTGTCGGGACAGGGTTACTACGAGCAGTACTTC. It codes for CASSVSGQGYYEQYF.

This clonotype was recorded once. The chain links TRBV7-1 to TRBJ2-1; D possibly corresponds to TRBD2 (6 bases). TRBV7-1 is an ORF, with its function uncertain. The CDR3 runs 14 residues. Trimming removed 5 bases at V and 9 bases at J, with 17 bases between. This CDR3 is CASSPGTLRGEQFF. For the CDR3, the DNA is TGTGCCAGCAGCCCCGGGACTCTGAGGGGTGAGCAGTTCTTC.

This clonotype was seen a few times. The chain has TRBV6-6 and TRBJ1-2; 8 nucleotides agree with TRBD1. V was pared by 4 bases and J by 4 bases, with 14 bases of the junction left unmatched. Germline V gene data show CDR1 as MNHNY and CDR2 as SVGAGI (reference sequence). The CDR3 sequence is 17 residues long. Here the CDR3 reads CASSSTDRAPLVYGYTF. CDR3 DNA sequence: TGTGCCAGCAGTTCGACGGACAGGGCCCCACTCGTCTATGGCTACACCTTC.

The V call is TRBV7-6, the J call TRBJ2-1, with D perhaps matching TRBD1 (6 bases). Germline V gives CDR1 SGHVS, CDR2 FNYEAQ. Trimming stripped 1 base from V and 0 bases from J, with 10 bases between. The CDR3 is made up of 16 amino acids. The CDR3 sequence is CASSLGDTLSYNEQFF. The CDR3 nucleotides read TGTGCCAGCAGCTTAGGGGACACCCTCTCCTACAATGAGCAGTTCTTC.

The rearrangement uses TRBV7-9 and TRBJ2-1; D remains unclear. Looked up from germline, CDR1 is SEHNR and CDR2 is FQNEAQ (reference sequence). V lost 7 bases and J 2 bases, leaving 15 bases between the germline ends. This CDR3 has 15 residues. For the CDR3, the DNA is TGTGCCAGCACCCCCGGCAGCGTGACCTACAATGAGCAGTTCTTC. Residues: CASTPGSVTYNEQFF.

This clonotype was counted a few times. The chain recombines TRBV12-3 or TRBV12-4 with TRBJ1-1; maybe TRBD1 (6 bases). Trimming pared 6 bases from V and 4 bases from J, leaving 12 bases between. The CDR3 is 13 residues long. The CDR3 DNA reads TGTGCCAGCAGACAGGGCGGTGGCACTGAAGCTTTCTTT. Translated, it gives CASRQGGGTEAFF.

The chain links TRBV28 to TRBJ2-1; 11 bases are a match to TRBD2. This CDR3 contains 13 residues. Losses at the gene ends were 7 bases for V and 10 bases for J; bases not matched to a gene: 6. CDR1 and CDR2 from the germline V gene are MDHEN and SYDVKM. The CDR3 DNA is TGTGCCAGCACCTTCGGGACTAGCGGAGAGCAGTTCTTC. Encoded protein: CASTFGTSGEQFF.

The rearrangement links TRBV7-9 to TRBJ2-1; TRBD2 aligns across 10 bases. This CDR3 spans 17 amino acids. The germline V gene has CDR1 SEHNR and CDR2 FQNEAQ (reference sequence). The J segment lost 9 bases and the V segment lost 5 bases, leaving 16 bases of the junction unmatched. CDR3 sequence reads: CASSPRAPAGGPFEQFF. CDR3 nucleotides: TGTGCCAGCAGCCCCCGGGCCCCAGCGGGAGGGCCCTTTGAGCAGTTCTTC.

This clonotype was counted ten times or more. The chain employs TRBV12-3 or TRBV12-4 and TRBJ1-2; D not resolved. The CDR3 length is 13 residues. With 3 bases removed from V and 5 bases from J, the gap between germline ends came to 10 bases. The CDR3 nucleotides read TGTGCCAGCAGTTTCGACACTGGGTATGGCTACACCTTC. The encoded protein is CASSFDTGYGYTF.

This sequence joins TRBV7-9 and TRBJ2-3; D gene ambiguous. The CDR3 is 15 amino acids. CDR1 is SEHNR, CDR2 FQNEAQ, per germline (reference sequence). V was cut by 3 bases and J by 2 bases, with 12 bases left in between. The chain's CDR3 is CASSLGLGNTDTQYF. The CDR3 DNA sequence: TGTGCCAGCAGCTTGGGCCTAGGGAACACAGATACGCAGTATTTT.

The chain carries TRBV4-1 and TRBJ2-1, with 10 bases fitting TRBD1. Germline CDR1 and CDR2: MGHRA and YSYEKL. With V trimmed by 4 bases and J by 5 bases, 11 bases remained unmatched. CDR3 length: 17 residues. DNA of the CDR3: TGCGCCAGCAGCCCTTCATTGACAGGGGGCCCGCACAATGAGCAGTTCTTC. As protein: CASSPSLTGGPHNEQFF.

This clonotype was found many times. The chain uses TRBV7-8 and TRBJ2-3, with D possibly being TRBD1 (6 bases). The germline gives CDR1 SGHVS, CDR2 FQNEAQ. The CDR3 runs 16 residues. V lost 5 bases and J 2 bases, leaving 17 bases between the germline ends. The CDR3 nucleotides are TGTGCCAGCAGCCCGAATGGGGGCAGGATCACAGATACGCAGTATTTT. Protein: CASSPNGGRITDTQYF.

This clonotype was counted ten times or more. The V call is TRBV7-6, the J call TRBJ2-7; D gene ambiguous. This CDR3 has 13 amino acids. Between the trimmed V and J ends, which lost 1 base and 1 base, there was a span of 5 bases. CDR1 and CDR2 from the germline V gene are SGHVS and FNYEAQ. The CDR3 DNA reads as TGTGCCAGCAGCTTAGACAGTTCCTACGAGCAGTACTTC. Translated, it gives CASSLDSSYEQYF. The whole variable domain, remainder taken from reference TRBV7-6 and TRBJ2-7, is GAGVSQSPRYKVTKRGQDVALRCDPISGHVSLYWYRQALGQGPEFLTYFNYEAQQDKSGLPNDRFSAERPEGSISTLTIQRTEQRDSAMYRCASSLDSSYEQYFGPGTRLTVT.

V is TRBV5-1 and J is TRBJ1-1; D unresolved. Between the trimmed V and J ends, which lost 2 bases and 5 bases, there was a span of 13 bases. The CDR3 is 14 residues long. Germline CDR1 is SGHRS and CDR2 is YFSETQ. The CDR3 sequence: CASSFRYIWTEAFF. The CDR3 DNA reads TGCGCCAGCAGCTTCAGGTACATATGGACTGAAGCTTTCTTT. The whole variable domain, remainder taken from reference TRBV5-1 and TRBJ1-1, is KAGVTQTPRYLIKTRGQQVTLSCSPISGHRSVSWYQQTPGQGLQFLFEYFSETQRNKGNFPGRFSGRQFSNSRSEMNVSTLELGDSALYLCASSFRYIWTEAFFGQGTRLTVV.

The V and J genes are TRBV25-1 and TRBJ2-2; tentative D call: TRBD2 (5 bases). CDR1 is MGHDK, CDR2 SYGVNS, per germline. The V end lost 5 bases, the J end lost 4 bases, and 8 bases lay between the germline ends. The CDR3 is 13 residues long. The CDR3 loop is CASSKGSTGELFF. CDR3 nucleotides: TGTGCCAGCAGTAAAGGGAGCACCGGGGAGCTGTTTTTT.

The chain has TRBV7-6 and TRBJ2-1, with 8 nucleotides matching TRBD2. Germline CDR1 is SGHVS and CDR2 is FNYEAQ. J gave up 2 bases and V 5 bases, and 8 bases lay outside the gene matches. The CDR3 length is 16 residues. This CDR3 reads CASSPGGDSTYNEQFF. DNA of the CDR3: TGTGCCAGCAGCCCCGGGGGGGACTCAACCTACAATGAGCAGTTCTTC.